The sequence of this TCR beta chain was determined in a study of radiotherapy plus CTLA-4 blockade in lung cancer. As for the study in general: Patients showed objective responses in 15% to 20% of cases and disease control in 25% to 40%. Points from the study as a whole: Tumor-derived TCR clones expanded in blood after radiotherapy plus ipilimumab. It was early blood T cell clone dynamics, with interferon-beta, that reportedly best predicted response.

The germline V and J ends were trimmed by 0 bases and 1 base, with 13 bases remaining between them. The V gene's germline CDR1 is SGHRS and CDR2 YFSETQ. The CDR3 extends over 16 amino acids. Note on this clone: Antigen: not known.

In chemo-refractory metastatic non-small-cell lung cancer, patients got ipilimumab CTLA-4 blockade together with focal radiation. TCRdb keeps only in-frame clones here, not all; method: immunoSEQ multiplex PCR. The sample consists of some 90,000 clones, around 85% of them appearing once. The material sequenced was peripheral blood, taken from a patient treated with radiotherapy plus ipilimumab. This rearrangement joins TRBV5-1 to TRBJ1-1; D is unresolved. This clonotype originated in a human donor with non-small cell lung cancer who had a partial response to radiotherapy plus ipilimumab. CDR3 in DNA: TGCGCCAGCAGCTTGGAGAACAGACAACAGAACACTGAAGCTTTCTTT. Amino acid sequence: CASSLENRQQNTEAFF.